The rows below give T cell receptor beta chains drawn from one sample of a study of blood T cell repertoires in COVID-19. Repertoires were generated with immunoSEQ multiplex PCR, while TCRdb's copy carries only in-frame clones and drops some. Among over 100,000 clones listed, around 88% were seen once. The sequenced material came from peripheral blood. These TCRs come from a man between 45 and 60 years old with acute or convalescent COVID-19. CDR3s include the opening cysteine and the closing phenylalanine or tryptophan. The order of the fields is clone size, J gene, V gene, D gene, CDR3 DNA, CDR3 protein. A D gene is named only where the DNA matches it firmly. Some rows mark clone size as missing; the rest say once, few, many or name a class of expanded clone.

- | TRBJ1-3 | TRBV2 | TRBD1 | TGTGCCAGCACCCCGGGACAGGGCAACTCTGGAAACACCATATATTTT | CASTPGQGNSGNTIYF
once | TRBJ1-5 | TRBV18 | TRBD1 | TGTGCCAGCTCACCGAGGACAGGGCAAGCTCAACAGCCCCAGCATTTT | CASSPRTGQAQQPQHF
- | TRBJ1-5 | TRBV2 | TRBD1 | TGTGCCAGCTCCGGGACAGGGGCTCAGCCCCAGCATTTT | CASSGTGAQPQHF
- | TRBJ1-2 | TRBV3-1/TRBV3-2 | TRBD1 | TGTGCCAGCAGCCACTTGACAGGGGGTAACTATGGCTACACCTTC | CASSHLTGGNYGYTF
few | TRBJ2-2 | TRBV10-1 | - | TGCGCCAGCAACAGGGACAACACCGGGGAGCTGTTTTTT | CASNRDNTGELFF
- | TRBJ1-2 | TRBV27 | - | TGTGCCAGCAGTTACGCTTCGGACTATGGCTACACCTTC | CASSYASDYGYTF
- | TRBJ1-1 | TRBV14 | - | TGTGCCAGCAGCCAGGAGGACACTGAAGCTTTCTTT | CASSQEDTEAFF
- | TRBJ2-7 | TRBV3-1/TRBV3-2 | TRBD1 | TGTGCCAGCAGCCACCAGGGGGCCTCCTACGAGCAGTACTTC | CASSHQGASYEQYF
- | TRBJ2-7 | TRBV28 | - | TGTGCCAGCAGTACGACTAGAAATTACGAGCAGTACTTC | CASSTTRNYEQYF
- | TRBJ2-1 | TRBV27 | - | TGTGCCAGCAGCTTATTTAGCGGTAATGAGCAGTTCTTC | CASSLFSGNEQFF
- | TRBJ1-1 | TRBV3-1/TRBV3-2 | - | TGTGCCAGCAGCCCCACTGCGATGAACACTGAAGCTTTCTTT | CASSPTAMNTEAFF
- | TRBJ1-1 | TRBV5-1 | - | TGCGCCAGCAGCACCGGGACTCCTAGGAGCACTGAAGCTTTCTTT | CASSTGTPRSTEAFF
few | TRBJ1-1 | TRBV11-3 | - | TGTGCCAGCAGCTCCGGACAGTCCACTGAAGCTTTCTTT | CASSSGQSTEAFF
- | TRBJ1-2 | TRBV7-2 | - | TGTGCCAGCAGCCCTGGTCCGGGGTATGGCTACACCTTC | CASSPGPGYGYTF
- | TRBJ2-1 | TRBV18 | TRBD1 | TGTGCCAGCTCACCACAGGTAGTGGCAGGGGGACCCAATGAGCAGTTCTTC | CASSPQVVAGGPNEQFF
- | TRBJ2-5 | TRBV5-1 | TRBD2 | TGCGCCAGCAGCTTGGTGCTAGCGGGAGGGGAAGAGACCCAGTACTTC | CASSLVLAGGEETQYF
- | TRBJ1-2 | TRBV20-1 | - | TGCAGTGCATCATACTATGGCTACACCTTC | CSASYYGYTF
- | TRBJ1-1 | TRBV9 | - | TGTGCCAGCAGCCCGCGGGTGGGGGCAGCTGAAGCTTTCTTT | CASSPRVGAAEAFF
once | TRBJ1-3 | TRBV5-1 | - | TGCGCCAGCAGCTCCCTATCAGGGACTGGAAACACCATATATTTT | CASSSLSGTGNTIYF
- | TRBJ2-7 | TRBV3-1/TRBV3-2 | TRBD2 | TGTGCCAGCAGCCAAGACAGGGTTTTGGGACTAGCGATGGAAGAGCAGTACTTC | CASSQDRVLGLAMEEQYF
once | TRBJ2-7 | TRBV11-2 | TRBD1 | TGTGCCAGCAGCGGGGACAGCTATAACTACGAGCAGTACTTC | CASSGDSYNYEQYF
- | TRBJ1-1 | TRBV19 | TRBD1 | TGTGCCAGTCTCCGGGACAGAAATTTGAACACTGAAGCTTTCTTT | CASLRDRNLNTEAFF
- | TRBJ1-2 | TRBV28 | - | TGTGCCAGCAGTCCCACAGTAAACTATGGCTACACCTTC | CASSPTVNYGYTF
- | TRBJ1-5 | TRBV19 | TRBD1 | TGTGCCACCGGGGACAGGCACCATAGCAATCAGCCCCAGCATTTT | CATGDRHHSNQPQHF
- | TRBJ2-5 | TRBV11-2 | - | TGTGCCAGCAGCTTAAACCTTGCGGAGACCCAGTACTTC | CASSLNLAETQYF
- | TRBJ1-1 | TRBV5-6 | - | TGTGCCAGCAGCTTGGAACAGAGCACTGAAGCTTTCTTT | CASSLEQSTEAFF
- | TRBJ1-2 | TRBV28 | - | TGTGCCAGCAGTCTAAGGGGTTATGGCTACACCTTC | CASSLRGYGYTF
- | TRBJ2-7 | TRBV14 | TRBD1 | TGTGCCAGCAGCCAAGCTAGGACAGGCGAGCAGTACTTC | CASSQARTGEQYF
- | TRBJ2-1 | TRBV24-1 | TRBD2 | TGTGCCACCAGTGATTCGGGCGGGAGGGCCAGCAATGAGCAGTTCTTC | CATSDSGGRASNEQFF
- | TRBJ1-2 | TRBV20-1 | - | TGCAGTGCTAGTCGTCCGTGGGACAAGATCTATGGCTACACCTTC | CSASRPWDKIYGYTF
- | TRBJ2-1 | TRBV5-1 | TRBD2 | TGCGCCAGCAGCCAGCGGGAGCCGGGGAATGAGCAGTTCTTC | CASSQREPGNEQFF
once | TRBJ1-1 | TRBV29-1 | TRBD1 | TGCAGCGTTGATACAGGGGGCGGGGGCACTGAAGCTTTCTTT | CSVDTGGGGTEAFF
- | TRBJ1-1 | TRBV10-3 | TRBD1 | TGTGCCATCAGGCCGGGACAGGGAAGGGTTGGAAGGACGAACACTGAAGCTTTCTTT | CAIRPGQGRVGRTNTEAFF
- | TRBJ2-5 | TRBV5-1 | - | TGCGCCAGCAGCTTGACCAGGGTCCTTCCCCGAGGAACCCAGTACTTC | CASSLTRVLPRGTQYF
few | TRBJ2-1 | TRBV12-3/TRBV12-4 | - | TGTGCCAGCAGTCGGGACTCCCACAATGAGCAGTTCTTC | CASSRDSHNEQFF
- | TRBJ2-2 | TRBV2 | TRBD2 | TGTGCCAGCAGTGAACGCTCTAGCGGGAGTGACGCCGGGGAGCTGTTTTTT | CASSERSSGSDAGELFF
- | TRBJ2-2 | TRBV27 | - | TGTGCCAGCAGTCCTCTGGGGCTGAACACCGGGGAGCTGTTTTTT | CASSPLGLNTGELFF
once | TRBJ2-1 | TRBV3-1/TRBV3-2 | - | TGTGCCAGCAGCCTAAGAGCGGCATACAATGAGCAGTTCTTC | CASSLRAAYNEQFF
once | TRBJ1-5 | TRBV28 | - | TGTGCCAGCACCACAATACATAGCAATCAGCCCCAGCATTTT | CASTTIHSNQPQHF
- | TRBJ2-7 | TRBV5-1 | TRBD1 | TGCGCCAGCAGCACGGACAGGGCCCGCTTCGTCGAGCAGTACTTC | CASSTDRARFVEQYF
- | TRBJ1-5 | TRBV28 | - | TGTGCCAGCAGTTTAGTATGGGGAGAGAAACAGCCCCAGCATTTT | CASSLVWGEKQPQHF
- | TRBJ2-5 | TRBV10-3 | - | TGTGCCATCAGTGGAGGGGGGGAAGAGACCCAGTACTTC | CAISGGGEETQYF
- | TRBJ2-5 | TRBV4-2 | TRBD2 | TGTGCCAGCAGCCAAGAATGGCTAGCGGGGGGGCCGGACCAAGAGACCCAGTACTTC | CASSQEWLAGGPDQETQYF
few | TRBJ1-2 | TRBV5-1 | - | TGCGCCAGCAGCAACCTTCCGGGGGGCGTAAGGGGTGGCTACACCTTC | CASSNLPGGVRGGYTF